Listed below are T cell receptor beta chains from one sample, sequenced in a study of shared clonotypes between healthy human individuals. Clones were sequenced by immunoSEQ multiplex PCR, and TCRdb holds only the in-frame ones, with some missing. The table shows around 510,000 clones, with about 96% occurring only once. Specimen: naive CD4+ T cells sorted from blood. These receptors were obtained from a young woman in good health. CDR3s include the opening cysteine and the closing phenylalanine or tryptophan. Fields, in order: J gene, V gene, clone size, D gene, CDR3 DNA, CDR3 protein. A D gene is named only where the DNA matches it firmly. Part of the rows lack a size; the others show once, few, many or a class for expanded clones.

j_gene: TRBJ2-7; v_gene: TRBV25-1; abundance: -; d_gene: -; CDR3nt: TGTGCCAGCAGTGCAAACAGGGGAGGTGGTTTTCGGTACGAGCAGTACTTC; CDR3aa: CASSANRGGGFRYEQYF
j_gene: TRBJ2-3; v_gene: TRBV6-4; abundance: -; d_gene: TRBD2; CDR3nt: TGTGCCAGCAGTGACGCGGGAGTAGGAGATACGCAGTATTTT; CDR3aa: CASSDAGVGDTQYF
j_gene: TRBJ2-3; v_gene: TRBV7-8; abundance: -; d_gene: -; CDR3nt: TGTGCCAGCAGCGTCCGGGACAACACCCCCACAGATACGCAGTATTTT; CDR3aa: CASSVRDNTPTDTQYF
j_gene: TRBJ2-7; v_gene: TRBV11-2; abundance: once; d_gene: -; CDR3nt: TGTGCCAGCAGCCCCCTGCGGAACTCCTACGAGCAGTACTTC; CDR3aa: CASSPLRNSYEQYF
j_gene: TRBJ2-5; v_gene: TRBV6-5; abundance: -; d_gene: -; CDR3nt: TGTGCCAGCAGCCTAGGCCCCGAGATGAGAGAGACCCAGTACTTC; CDR3aa: CASSLGPEMRETQYF
j_gene: TRBJ1-5; v_gene: TRBV5-6; abundance: -; d_gene: TRBD1; CDR3nt: TGTGCCAGCAGCTTGGGGGCAGGGGGGCAGCCCCAGCATTTT; CDR3aa: CASSLGAGGQPQHF
j_gene: TRBJ2-2; v_gene: TRBV10-1; abundance: -; d_gene: TRBD1; CDR3nt: TGCGCCAGCAGTGCCACGGACAGGGGCACCGGGGAGCTGTTTTTT; CDR3aa: CASSATDRGTGELFF
j_gene: TRBJ2-3; v_gene: TRBV6-5; abundance: -; d_gene: -; CDR3nt: TGTGCCAGCAGGCGCGGGACTCACACAGATACGCAGTATTTT; CDR3aa: CASRRGTHTDTQYF
j_gene: TRBJ2-1; v_gene: TRBV7-2; abundance: -; d_gene: TRBD2; CDR3nt: TGTGCCAGCAGCTTAGACGGGAGGAAAAATGAGCAGTTCTTC; CDR3aa: CASSLDGRKNEQFF
j_gene: TRBJ1-2; v_gene: TRBV21-1; abundance: -; d_gene: -; CDR3nt: TGTGCCAGCAGCAACCATGGGCCGTCCAGGGTCGATGGCTACACCTTC; CDR3aa: CASSNHGPSRVDGYTF
j_gene: TRBJ2-3; v_gene: TRBV28; abundance: -; d_gene: -; CDR3nt: TGTGCCAGCAGTTTATACGGGCGTTGGGGACAAAGGCTGACAGATACGCAGTATTTT; CDR3aa: CASSLYGRWGQRLTDTQYF
j_gene: TRBJ2-5; v_gene: TRBV5-1; abundance: -; d_gene: TRBD2; CDR3nt: TGCGCCAGCAGCAAGGGGGGCCTAGCGGGAGGAGAGACCCAGTACTTC; CDR3aa: CASSKGGLAGGETQYF
j_gene: TRBJ1-2; v_gene: TRBV6-1; abundance: -; d_gene: TRBD1; CDR3nt: TGTGCCAGCAGTGAGGGAGGCTGGGACAGCTATTATGGCTACACCTTC; CDR3aa: CASSEGGWDSYYGYTF
j_gene: TRBJ2-7; v_gene: TRBV28; abundance: -; d_gene: TRBD1; CDR3nt: TGTGCCAGCAGTGGACAGGGGGCCTACGAGCAGTACTTC; CDR3aa: CASSGQGAYEQYF
j_gene: TRBJ2-7; v_gene: TRBV5-1; abundance: -; d_gene: TRBD2; CDR3nt: TGCGCCAGCAGCTTGGCCGGGACTAGCGCTTACGAGCAGTACTTC; CDR3aa: CASSLAGTSAYEQYF
j_gene: TRBJ2-2; v_gene: TRBV4-1; abundance: few; d_gene: TRBD2; CDR3nt: TGCGCCAGCAGGGGTCTAGCGGGTATCGGCGGGGAGCTGTTTTTT; CDR3aa: CASRGLAGIGGELFF
j_gene: TRBJ2-1; v_gene: TRBV19; abundance: once; d_gene: TRBD2; CDR3nt: TGTGCCAGTACGTTAGCGGGAGGACCAAACAATGAGCAGTTCTTC; CDR3aa: CASTLAGGPNNEQFF
j_gene: TRBJ2-5; v_gene: TRBV5-4; abundance: -; d_gene: TRBD2; CDR3nt: TGTGCCAGCAGATCTACTAGCGGCCCTCAAGAGACCCAGTACTTC; CDR3aa: CASRSTSGPQETQYF
j_gene: TRBJ2-5; v_gene: TRBV7-7; abundance: once; d_gene: -; CDR3nt: TGTGCCAGCAGCCCAGGGGGGGCGGGAGCCCCGGCGAGGGAGACCCAGTACTTC; CDR3aa: CASSPGGAGAPARETQYF
j_gene: TRBJ2-7; v_gene: TRBV6-6; abundance: once; d_gene: -; CDR3nt: TGTGCCAGCAGAAGACAGTGGCCCGAGCAGTACTTC; CDR3aa: CASRRQWPEQYF
j_gene: TRBJ2-5; v_gene: TRBV5-6; abundance: -; d_gene: -; CDR3nt: TGTGCCAGCAGCTCCCGTGACGGACTGGAGACCCAGTACTTC; CDR3aa: CASSSRDGLETQYF
j_gene: TRBJ2-3; v_gene: TRBV5-1; abundance: -; d_gene: TRBD2; CDR3nt: TGCGCCAGCAGCTTGTTGCTAGCGGCCAGCACAGATACGCAGTATTTT; CDR3aa: CASSLLLAASTDTQYF
j_gene: TRBJ2-7; v_gene: TRBV5-1; abundance: -; d_gene: -; CDR3nt: TGCGCCAGCAGCTTGGTTGACACTCCCTACGAGCAGTACTTC; CDR3aa: CASSLVDTPYEQYF
j_gene: TRBJ1-2; v_gene: TRBV7-9; abundance: -; d_gene: -; CDR3nt: TGTGCCAGCAGCTTAGATCTAGGGAGGGGTGGCTACACCTTC; CDR3aa: CASSLDLGRGGYTF
j_gene: TRBJ2-7; v_gene: TRBV19; abundance: -; d_gene: -; CDR3nt: TGTGCCAGTAGTATCGGCACGATCGACGAGCAGTACTTC; CDR3aa: CASSIGTIDEQYF
j_gene: TRBJ2-7; v_gene: TRBV5-4; abundance: -; d_gene: -; CDR3nt: TGTGCCAGCAGCCAAGACAGGTCTAGCTCCTACGAGCAGTACTTC; CDR3aa: CASSQDRSSSYEQYF
j_gene: TRBJ2-5; v_gene: TRBV2; abundance: -; d_gene: TRBD2; CDR3nt: TGTGCCAGCGTGGGGAGGGGAAAAAAAGAGACCCAGTACTTC; CDR3aa: CASVGRGKKETQYF
j_gene: TRBJ2-4; v_gene: TRBV30; abundance: -; d_gene: TRBD1; CDR3nt: TGTGCCTGGAGTGTACGAGGGGACAGGCCCTACTTC; CDR3aa: CAWSVRGDRPYF
j_gene: TRBJ2-5; v_gene: TRBV10-1; abundance: -; d_gene: TRBD2; CDR3nt: TGCGCCAGCAGATCCGGGACTAGCGGGAACCTCGGGGAGACCCAGTACTTC; CDR3aa: CASRSGTSGNLGETQYF
j_gene: TRBJ1-1; v_gene: TRBV5-1; abundance: -; d_gene: -; CDR3nt: TGCGCCAGCAGCTTTACGAGTCCGGACCCTATGAACACTGAAGCTTTCTTT; CDR3aa: CASSFTSPDPMNTEAFF
j_gene: TRBJ1-1; v_gene: TRBV5-4; abundance: -; d_gene: -; CDR3nt: TGTGCCAGCAACCTTAACATGAACACTGAAGCTTTCTTT; CDR3aa: CASNLNMNTEAFF
j_gene: TRBJ1-3; v_gene: TRBV5-6; abundance: -; d_gene: -; CDR3nt: TGTGCCAGCAGGCGGGGAGGTTGGGCTGGAAACACCATATATTTT; CDR3aa: CASRRGGWAGNTIYF
j_gene: TRBJ2-7; v_gene: TRBV11-2; abundance: -; d_gene: TRBD2; CDR3nt: TGTGCCAGCAGCCGATGGACTAGCGTGTCCTACGAGCAGTACTTC; CDR3aa: CASSRWTSVSYEQYF
j_gene: TRBJ2-7; v_gene: TRBV6-6; abundance: -; d_gene: -; CDR3nt: TGTGCCAGCAGCCCGACAGCCTCCGGCTACGAGCAGTACTTC; CDR3aa: CASSPTASGYEQYF
j_gene: TRBJ1-1; v_gene: TRBV7-9; abundance: few; d_gene: -; CDR3nt: TGTGCCAGCACCTCGAGTACAGGGTCGAGCACTGAAGCTTTCTTT; CDR3aa: CASTSSTGSSTEAFF
j_gene: TRBJ2-3; v_gene: TRBV18; abundance: -; d_gene: -; CDR3nt: TGTGCCAGCTCACGAATGCGGGGAGACACAGATACGCAGTATTTT; CDR3aa: CASSRMRGDTDTQYF
j_gene: TRBJ2-5; v_gene: TRBV6-1; abundance: -; d_gene: TRBD2; CDR3nt: TGTGCCAGCAGTGGGGGGACTAGCGGGAGAGAGACCCAGTACTTC; CDR3aa: CASSGGTSGRETQYF
j_gene: TRBJ2-2; v_gene: TRBV9; abundance: -; d_gene: -; CDR3nt: TGTGCCAGCAGTCGACTGGGGGTCCCCACCGGGGAGCTGTTTTTT; CDR3aa: CASSRLGVPTGELFF
j_gene: TRBJ2-5; v_gene: TRBV5-1; abundance: -; d_gene: -; CDR3nt: TGCGCCAGCAAAAGGCAAGAGACCCAGTACTTC; CDR3aa: CASKRQETQYF
j_gene: TRBJ2-7; v_gene: TRBV5-1; abundance: -; d_gene: -; CDR3nt: TGCGCCAGCAGCCCCGACTACGAGCAGTACTTC; CDR3aa: CASSPDYEQYF